The 3 T cell receptor beta chains below were found in one sample sequenced in a study of T cell responses to AZD1222 COVID-19 vaccine. Assay used: immunoSEQ multiplex PCR; TCRdb lists only in-frame clones, some missing. The sample carries about 270,000 clones, 94% recorded once. Sequencing used peripheral blood, obtained 28 days after the second AZD1222 dose. The receptor source for this set is an adult who received the AZD1222 COVID-19 vaccine.

The gene calls are TRBV18 and TRBJ1-1, with 9 bases aligning to TRBD1. The V gene's germline CDR1 is KGHSH and CDR2 LQKENI. Unmatched junction bases numbered 5, after V lost 3 bases and J lost 0 bases. CDR3 length: 16 amino acids. The CDR3 here is CASSPLDRGMNTEAFF. CDR3 DNA sequence: TGTGCCAGCTCACCCCTGGACAGGGGCATGAACACTGAAGCTTTCTTT.

V and J are TRBV3-1 (or the pseudogene TRBV3-2) and TRBJ2-1, with D perhaps assigned TRBD1 or TRBD2 (6 bases each). The V and J ends lost 3 bases and 4 bases respectively, with 28 bases between them. The germline V gene has CDR1 LGHDT and CDR2 YNNKEL (reference sequence). The CDR3 is 20 amino acids. The CDR3 bases are TGTGCCAGCAGCCAGCCCGGGATCCCATCTCGGAGGGGGACGTACAATGAGCAGTTCTTC. Translation: CASSQPGIPSRRGTYNEQFF.

The CDR3 region is CASSNFRGNYGYTF. DNA of the CDR3: TGTGCCAGTAGTAATTTTCGGGGTAACTATGGCTACACCTTC. V usage is TRBV19 and J usage is TRBJ1-2; D is unclear. From germline, CDR1 is LNHDA and CDR2 SQIVND (reference sequence). The ends were cut back, 4 bases at V and 1 base at J, with 10 bases in the middle. This CDR3 comprises 14 residues.